These 8 T cell receptor beta chains were all obtained from the same sample, sequenced in a study of Ad26.COV2.S vaccination and SARS-CoV-2 variants. Treatment described: around 19 received Ad26.COV2.S at low or high dose, single or two shots; several received placebo; per-sample allocation not given. Material that was analyzed had been drawn on day 63 after the first vaccine or placebo injection. Here immunoSEQ multiplex PCR was the method, and the copy in TCRdb shows in-frame clones only, minus some. The sample contains about 410,000 clones, 80% to 90% of which appear only once. This material consisted of peripheral blood, taken in a trial of Ad26.COV2.S vaccine versus placebo. The receptor source for this set is a person aged 18-60 years who received the Ad26.COV2.S COVID-19 vaccine or a placebo.

This clone has just one count. The V gene is TRBV14, the J gene TRBJ1-6; no reliable D call. Deletions cut 1 base from V and 9 bases from J, with 13 bases between. The CDR3 is 15 residues long. Germline lookup yields CDR1 SGHDN and CDR2 FVKESK. CDR3 in DNA: TGTGCCAGCAGCCAAGGCCACGACTTCGGTTCACCCCTCCACTTT. Translated, it gives CASSQGHDFGSPLHF. The full variable domain, with the rest looked up from reference TRBV14 and TRBJ1-6, is EAGVTQFPSHSVIEKGQTVTLRCDPISGHDNLYWYRRVMGKEIKFLLHFVKESKQDESGMPNNRFLAERTGGTYSTLKVQPAELEDSGVYFCASSQGHDFGSPLHFGNGTRLTVT.

The gene calls are TRBV5-1 and TRBJ2-1; tentatively, D is TRBD2 (6 bases). Germline V lookup: CDR1 SGHRS, CDR2 YFSETQ. The CDR3 is 14 residues long. V lost 2 bases and J 1 base, leaving 7 bases between the germline ends. The CDR3 spells CASSFGGSYNEQFF. CDR3 nucleotides: TGCGCCAGCAGCTTCGGGGGATCCTACAATGAGCAGTTCTTC.

The genes are TRBV5-1 and TRBJ2-5, with D maybe TRBD2 (5 bases). The CDR3 spans 13 residues. V was cut by 2 bases and J by 7 bases, with 12 bases left in between. Germline CDR1 and CDR2: SGHRS and YFSETQ. CDR3 sequence (DNA): TGCGCCAGCAGCTTAAACTCCGGAGGGACCCAGTACTTC. This translates into CASSLNSGGTQYF.

The V gene is TRBV10-1, the J gene TRBJ2-7, with a tentative D call TRBD1 (6 bases). The CDR3 consists of 14 residues. Trimming removed 2 bases from V and 4 bases from J, with 12 bases in between. Germline V gene lookup returns CDR1 WNHNN and CDR2 SYGVQD (reference sequence). CDR3 nucleotide sequence: TGCGCCAGCAGTGAGCCCAGGGGAAAGTACGAGCAGTACTTC. Amino acids: CASSEPRGKYEQYF.

The CDR3 DNA reads TGTGCCAGCAGCTCCGGGTGGCAGGCTCGGGCTTTCTTT. This codes for CASSSGWQARAFF. This chain links TRBV7-2 with TRBJ1-1; D is unresolved. V was pared by 4 bases and J by 11 bases, with 17 bases between. Per the germline V gene, CDR1 is SGHTA and CDR2 is FQGNSA. The CDR3 is 13 amino acids.

The chain couples TRBV3-1 (or the pseudogene TRBV3-2) to TRBJ1-3; D gene uncertain. V lost 3 bases and J lost 2, with 5 bases in between. There are 13 residues in the CDR3. Germline V gene data show CDR1 as LGHDT and CDR2 as YNNKEL (reference sequence). CDR3: CASSQEAGNTIYF. CDR3 nucleotide sequence: TGTGCCAGCAGCCAGGAGGCTGGAAACACCATATATTTT.

This clone has just a few counts. The rearrangement links TRBV7-2 to TRBJ1-6, with D possibly TRBD1 on 6 matching bases. Germline values: CDR1 SGHTA, CDR2 FQGNSA. V dropped 5 bases and J dropped 0 bases, with 11 bases sitting between them. CDR3 length: 16 residues. CDR3 DNA: TGTGCCAGCAGCATAGGACAGAGCTCCTATAATTCACCCCTCCACTTT. Translated: CASSIGQSSYNSPLHF.

This clone was counted once. This chain links TRBV2 with TRBJ1-5, with TRBD1 identical over 7 bases. Germline-derived CDR1 and CDR2 are SNHLY and FYNNEI. After removal of 6 bases from V and 0 bases from J, the junction contained 5 bases not matched to a gene. This CDR3 has 15 residues. The CDR3 bases are TGTGCCAGCAGAGGGACAGACTATAGCAATCAGCCCCAGCATTTT. The encoded protein is CASRGTDYSNQPQHF.